Below, 31 T cell receptor beta chains from the same sample are listed, as sequenced in a study of T cells in Graves' hyperthyroidism and ophthalmopathy. Researchers took RNA transcripts and amplified the TCR beta CDR3 regions from them. TCR CDR3 regions were first amplified by RT-PCR with HTBI primers. In TCRdb, the multiplex PCR reads were re-called with MiXCR into one record per CDR3 protein. The data contain around 450,000 distinct CDR3 sequences, roughly 13% of them seen just once; the ten biggest clones take up roughly 4.8%. The material sequenced was blood. The receptors stem from a young woman with Graves' hyperthyroidism.

Many counts were recorded for this clonotype. This chain links TRBV7-9 with TRBJ1-1; D not certain. Germline V gives CDR1 SEHNR, CDR2 FQNEAQ (reference sequence). Between the trimmed V and J ends, which lost 5 bases and 0 bases, there was a span of 7 bases. This CDR3 contains 13 residues. In DNA, the CDR3 is TGTGCCAGCAGCCTTCAGATGAACACTGAAGCTTTCTTT. Protein product: CASSLQMNTEAFF.

The chain employs TRBV5-1 and TRBJ1-4; 9 bases match TRBD1. The CDR3 runs 16 residues. Trimming removed 0 bases from V and 7 bases from J; junction bases left unmatched: 7. Germline V CDR1 and CDR2: SGHRS, YFSETQ. Written as DNA, the CDR3 is TGCGCCAGCAGCTTGGAGTCACAGGGGGCGAGTGAAAAACTGTTTTTT. Translated: CASSLESQGASEKLFF.

This clonotype was found many times. The chain employs TRBV2 and TRBJ1-1; D may be TRBD1 (6 bases). This CDR3 is built from 14 residues. Germline lookup yields CDR1 SNHLY and CDR2 FYNNEI. V was clipped by 8 bases and J by 0 bases, with 13 bases between them. CDR3 coding DNA: TGTGCCAGCCAAACAGGGATTTTGAACACTGAAGCTTTCTTT. Translation: CASQTGILNTEAFF.

This clonotype has just a few counts. This chain uses TRBV30 with TRBJ2-7; 9 nucleotides line up with TRBD1. This CDR3 has 19 residues. Germline CDR1 is GTSNPN and CDR2 is SVGIG (reference sequence). Trimming took 1 base from V and 0 from J; bases not matched to a gene: 16. The CDR3 protein is CAWSAPGQGKVVRSYEQYF. CDR3 nucleotide sequence: TGTGCCTGGAGTGCCCCGGGACAGGGTAAAGTTGTTCGCTCCTACGAGCAGTACTTC. The whole variable domain, filled in from reference TRBV30 and TRBJ2-7, reads SQTIHQWPATLVQPVGSPLSLECTVEGTSNPNLYWYRQAAGRGLQLLFYSVGIGQISSEVPQNLSASRPQDRQFILSSKKLLLSDSGFYLCAWSAPGQGKVVRSYEQYFGPGTRLTVT.

The chain couples TRBV24-1 to TRBJ2-1; D gene uncertain. V was trimmed by 4 bases and J by 6 bases, leaving 9 bases between them. The CDR3 runs 13 residues. Germline V gives CDR1 KGHDR, CDR2 SFDVKD. CDR3 in amino acids: CATSDSGLNEQFF. The CDR3 coding sequence is TGTGCCACCAGTGACTCGGGCCTCAATGAGCAGTTCTTC.

A remark on this clonotype: A much larger clone sits a single nucleotide away, making a read error possible. The CDR3 is CASSLDGYTF. The CDR3 region has the DNA TGTGCCAGCAGCTTAGATGGCTACACCTTC. This sequence joins TRBV7-3 and TRBJ1-2, with D uncertain. Trimming cost V 2 bases and J 6 bases, with 1 base left between them. Germline CDR1 reads SGHTA; CDR2 reads FQGTGA. The CDR3 extends over 10 amino acids. The variable domain in full, completed from reference TRBV7-3 and TRBJ1-2, reads GAGVSQTPSNKVTEKGKYVELRCDPISGHTALYWYRQSLGQGPEFLIYFQGTGAADDSGLPNDRFFAVRPEGSVSTLKIQRTERGDSAVYLCASSLDGYTFGSGTRLTVV.

This clonotype occurred many times. This chain joins TRBV27 and TRBJ2-7, with 13 bases fitting TRBD2. Germline trimming cut 5 bases from V and 3 bases from J; bases unmatched to any gene: 7. Germline V gives CDR1 MNHEY, CDR2 SMNVEV (reference sequence). The CDR3 is made up of 16 amino acids. This CDR3 is CASSRKTSGRSYEQYF. In DNA form, the CDR3 reads TGTGCCAGCAGTCGAAAGACTAGCGGGAGGAGCTACGAGCAGTACTTC.

The sample holds many counts of this clonotype. This rearrangement joins TRBV2 to TRBJ2-5; a weak D match, TRBD1 (6 bases). V was cut by 4 bases and J by 1 base, with 13 bases left in between. Germline-derived CDR1 and CDR2 are SNHLY and FYNNEI. The CDR3 loop spans 15 amino acids. CDR3 region: CASSGGLGSQETQYF. DNA of the CDR3: TGTGCCAGCAGTGGGGGGCTTGGATCCCAAGAGACCCAGTACTTC.

A note on this clonotype: The junction shows a germline mismatch at one end, possibly a read error. This rearrangement joins TRBV5-1 to TRBJ1-6; TRBD1 matches at 7 bases. This CDR3 contains 15 residues. Germline CDR1 and CDR2: SGHRS and YFSETQ. CDR3 in DNA: TGTGCCAGCAGCACCGGGACAGCCGGAATTTCACCCCTCCACTTT. Amino acid sequence: CASSTGTAGISPLHF.

This clonotype was observed many times. The rearrangement links TRBV5-6 to TRBJ1-1; D is unclear. The germline CDR1 and CDR2 sequences are SGHDT and YYEEEE. Trimming took off 5 bases at V and 8 bases at J, with 13 bases between the two ends. The CDR3 runs to 12 residues. The CDR3 nucleotides are TGTGCCAGCAGGGTAGCCCGAGGGGAAGCTTTCTTT. It translates to CASRVARGEAFF.

The chain couples TRBV14 to TRBJ2-2; no reliable D call. Germline V gene sequence: CDR1 SGHDN, CDR2 FVKESK. Between the trimmed V and J ends, which lost 4 bases and 4 bases, there was a span of 7 bases. The CDR3 totals 13 residues. The CDR3 DNA reads TGTGCCAGCAGCCCACAACCCACCGGGGAGCTGTTTTTT. This translates into CASSPQPTGELFF.

The genes are TRBV28 and TRBJ1-5, with D perhaps TRBD1 (5 bases). Germline CDR1 MDHEN, CDR2 SYDVKM. The V end was cut by 10 bases, the J end by 8 bases, with 15 bases between. The CDR3 consists of 12 residues. CDR3 in DNA: TGTGCCACCGAAGGCGGGGGTGAGCCCCAGCATTTT. This encodes CATEGGGEPQHF.

This clonotype was seen at least ten times. This sequence joins TRBV30 and TRBJ2-7; D remains ambiguous. In germline, CDR1 is GTSNPN, CDR2 SVGIG (reference sequence). The CDR3 loop spans 18 amino acids. V was cut by 3 bases and J by 0 bases, with 24 bases left in between. The CDR3: CAWRHPGDLTYSSYEQYF. The CDR3 region has the DNA TGTGCCTGGAGGCACCCCGGCGACCTCACCTACTCCTCCTACGAGCAGTACTTC.

This clonotype occurred many times. The genes are TRBV2 and TRBJ1-2, with a tentative D call TRBD1 (5 bases). This CDR3 comprises 12 residues. CDR1 is SNHLY, CDR2 FYNNEI, per germline. Trimming left V 6 bases short and J 3 bases short, with 8 bases between. DNA of the CDR3: TGTGCCAGCAGCCAGGGATACTATGGCTACACCTTC. Protein product: CASSQGYYGYTF.

This clonotype was recorded many times. The chain carries TRBV6-1 and TRBJ2-5; the D gene could be TRBD1 or TRBD2 (5 bases each). Trimming removed 5 bases from V and 5 bases from J, with 12 bases in between. Germline CDR1 and CDR2: MNHNS and SASEGT. The CDR3 has 13 residues. CDR3 DNA sequence: TGTGCCAGCAGTCAAACTTGGGGGGAGACCCAGTACTTC. As protein: CASSQTWGETQYF.

This clonotype was counted between two and nine times. The V call is TRBV4-3, the J call TRBJ2-3; D remains unclear. CDR1 and CDR2 from the germline V gene are LGHNA and YSLEER. The ends were cut back, 1 base at V and 2 bases at J, with 13 bases in the middle. The CDR3 sequence is 16 residues long. The CDR3 sequence is CASSQASRNPTDTQYF. DNA for the CDR3: TGCGCCAGCAGCCAAGCTTCGCGGAACCCCACAGATACGCAGTATTTT.

This clonotype has a handful of counts. V and J are TRBV19 and TRBJ1-1, with 9 nucleotides matching TRBD1. The CDR3 has 15 residues. From germline, CDR1 is LNHDA and CDR2 SQIVND (reference sequence). V trimming: 4 bases; J trimming: 4 bases; junction bases outside the gene matches: 7. CDR3 region: CASSSGQGPFTEAFF. CDR3 coding DNA: TGTGCCAGTAGTAGCGGACAGGGGCCCTTCACTGAAGCTTTCTTT.

In its sample, this clonotype was seen many times. The chain joins TRBV5-6 to TRBJ1-1; D is unclear. This CDR3 contains 13 residues. Germline assignment: CDR1 SGHDT and CDR2 YYEEEE. The ends were cut back, 4 bases at V and 1 base at J, with 8 bases in the middle. The DNA of the CDR3 is TGTGCCAGCAGCGCTAGCGGGAACACTGAAGCTTTCTTT. This encodes CASSASGNTEAFF. Using reference TRBV5-6 and TRBJ1-1 for the parts outside the CDR3, the full variable domain is DAGVTQSPTHLIKTRGQQVTLRCSPKSGHDTVSWYQQALGQGPQFIFQYYEEEERQRGNFPDRFSGHQFPNYSSELNVNALLLGDSALYLCASSASGNTEAFFGQGTRLTVV.

The V gene is TRBV15, the J gene TRBJ2-3, with 10 bases lining up with TRBD1. V shed 1 base and J 5 bases; nucleotides not matched to a gene: 6. CDR1 is LNHNV and CDR2 is YYDKDF in the germline V gene (reference sequence). The CDR3 loop spans 16 amino acids. The CDR3 sequence is CATSRAGQGKVDTQYF. The CDR3 DNA is TGTGCCACCAGCAGAGCGGGACAGGGGAAAGTAGATACGCAGTATTTT.

This clonotype appeared a few times. In DNA, the CDR3 is TGTGCCAGCAGTTTCGGTGCGGGTGTAGACTACAATGAGCAGTTCTTC. It encodes CASSFGAGVDYNEQFF. The V and J genes are TRBV12-3 or TRBV12-4 and TRBJ2-1; TRBD2 is a possible D gene (5 bases). The V and J ends lost 3 bases and 3 bases respectively, with 15 bases between them. CDR3 length: 16 amino acids.

At least ten counts were recorded for this clonotype. The rearrangement links TRBV20-1 to TRBJ2-7; 8 bases line up with TRBD2. Germline CDR1 reads DFQATT; CDR2 reads SNEGSKA (reference sequence). Trimming took 3 bases from V and 2 from J; bases not matched to a gene: 6. This CDR3 contains 14 residues. Written as DNA, the CDR3 is TGCAGTGCTAGGGTTCCAGCGGGAGCCTACGAGCAGTACTTC. Amino acid sequence: CSARVPAGAYEQYF.

The chain carries TRBV10-3 and TRBJ2-7, with no clear D. Germline CDR1 is ENHRY and CDR2 is SYGVKD. Between the trimmed V and J ends, which lost 5 bases and 3 bases, there was a span of 11 bases. The CDR3 runs 13 residues. CDR3 sequence (DNA): TGTGCCATCAGTCCCCGGAAGGGCTACGAGCAGTACTTC. It specifies CAISPRKGYEQYF.

The chain employs TRBV11-2 and TRBJ1-3; TRBD1 agrees at 7 bases. V dropped 5 bases and J dropped 5; count of bases not matched to a gene: 9. This CDR3 has 15 residues. Looked up from germline, CDR1 is SGHAT and CDR2 is FQNNGV. This CDR3 is CASSDRDRVRNTIYF. CDR3 bases: TGTGCCAGCAGCGACCGGGACAGAGTACGAAACACCATATATTTT.

The chain carries TRBV6-1 and TRBJ2-5, with TRBD2 matching over 11 bases. Per the germline V gene, CDR1 is MNHNS and CDR2 is SASEGT. There are 15 residues in the CDR3. The J segment lost 4 bases and the V segment lost 6 bases, leaving 7 bases of the junction unmatched. This CDR3 is CASRVGTSGPETQYF. The CDR3 DNA is TGTGCCAGCAGAGTTGGGACTAGCGGACCAGAGACCCAGTACTTC.

This clonotype was detected ten times or more. The genes are TRBV3-1 and TRBJ1-1; 9 bases are shared with TRBD1. Germline loops: CDR1 LGHDT, CDR2 YNNKEL (reference sequence). The CDR3 has 16 residues. Unmatched junction bases numbered 6, after V lost 4 bases and J lost 0 bases. This CDR3 is CASSLSGTGMNTEAFF. In nucleotides, the CDR3 is TGTGCCAGCAGCCTGTCCGGGACAGGGATGAACACTGAAGCTTTCTTT.

This clonotype was counted many times. This chain links TRBV30 with TRBJ2-7; D ambiguous. The V gene lost 7 bases and the J gene lost 3 bases, with 16 bases spanning the gap. Germline V gene lookup returns CDR1 GTSNPN and CDR2 SVGIG (reference sequence). This CDR3 is 13 amino acids long. The CDR3 nucleotides are TGTGCCTCGAGGCTGAAGGGTTACTACGAGCAGTACTTC. Translating it yields CASRLKGYYEQYF.

The genes are TRBV18 and TRBJ1-4, with TRBD1 as a possible D gene (5 bases). This CDR3 has 11 residues. Germline assignment: CDR1 KGHSH and CDR2 LQKENI. V was shortened by 6 bases and J by 8 bases, with 7 bases between the two germline ends. DNA of the CDR3: TGTGCCAGCTCCAAGGGGGAAAAACTGTTTTTT. Protein product: CASSKGEKLFF.

This rearrangement joins TRBV24-1 to TRBJ2-1; D is perhaps TRBD1 or TRBD2 (5 bases each). Per the germline V gene, CDR1 is KGHDR and CDR2 is SFDVKD. The CDR3 totals 11 residues. Trimming took 9 bases from V and 7 from J, leaving 9 bases between them. The CDR3 DNA is TGTGCCACCTTCAGGGAGAATGAGCAGTTCTTC. Amino acids: CATFRENEQFF.

There are many counts of this clonotype. This sequence joins TRBV2 and TRBJ2-5, with D possibly being TRBD2 (5 bases). Per the germline V gene, CDR1 is SNHLY and CDR2 is FYNNEI. V was shortened by 3 bases and J by 2 bases, with 10 bases between the two germline ends. This CDR3 contains 14 residues. The CDR3: CASSDEGYQETQYF. The CDR3 DNA reads as TGTGCCAGCAGTGATGAGGGCTATCAAGAGACCCAGTACTTC.

This clonotype was detected ten times or more. The chain uses TRBV28 and TRBJ1-1; D possibly corresponds to TRBD1 (6 bases). The CDR3 runs to 15 residues. Deletions cut 6 bases from V and 0 bases from J, with 14 bases between. Germline values: CDR1 MDHEN, CDR2 SYDVKM. This CDR3 reads CASRPNRELNTEAFF. Written as DNA, the CDR3 is TGTGCCAGCAGACCTAACAGGGAATTGAACACTGAAGCTTTCTTT.

This clonotype was recorded many times. The rearrangement links TRBV28 to TRBJ2-7, with D perhaps TRBD1 (6 bases). The V and J ends lost 4 bases and 2 bases respectively, with 12 bases between them. CDR1 and CDR2 from the germline V gene are MDHEN and SYDVKM. This CDR3 is 14 amino acids long. CDR3 in DNA: TGTGCCAGCAGTTGGACAGATATTCCCTACGAGCAGTACTTC. Amino acid sequence: CASSWTDIPYEQYF.